The 6 T cell receptor beta chains below were found in one sample sequenced in a study of blood T cell repertoires in COVID-19. Produced via immunoSEQ multiplex PCR; TCRdb's table is partial and in-frame only. The data show hundreds of thousands of clones, about 79% seen once. The sample comprised PBMCs or T cells enriched from blood (not recorded which). The source is an older woman who had recovered from COVID-19.

The table lists this clone with a count of one. The chain recombines TRBV7-2 with TRBJ1-1, with 7 positions matching TRBD1. With 3 bases clipped from V and 4 bases from J, the junction kept 5 bases outside the gene matches. Germline values: CDR1 SGHTA, CDR2 FQGNSA. This CDR3 comprises 14 residues. This CDR3 is CASSFSSGGTEAFF. The CDR3 nucleotides read TGTGCCAGCAGCTTTTCCTCAGGGGGCACTGAAGCTTTCTTT.

This clone was seen at least ten times. V usage is TRBV29-1 and J usage is TRBJ1-5; 7 nucleotides align to TRBD1. There are 12 residues in the CDR3. Germline V lookup: CDR1 SQVTM, CDR2 ANQGSEA. Written as DNA, the CDR3 is TGCAAAGAGGGCAGGGGGACTCAGCCCCAGCATTTT. Residues: CKEGRGTQPQHF. The full variable domain, with the rest looked up from reference TRBV29-1 and TRBJ1-5, is SAVISQKPSRDICQRGTSLTIQCQVDSQVTMMFWYRQQPGQSLTLIATANQGSEATYESGFVIDKFPISRPNLTFSTLTVSNMSPEDSSIYLCKEGRGTQPQHFGDGTRLSIL.

V is TRBV18 and J is TRBJ2-7; TRBD2 is a possible D gene (5 bases). CDR1 is KGHSH, CDR2 LQKENI, per germline. Trimming left V 4 bases short and J 0 bases short, with 10 bases between. The CDR3 contains 14 residues. In DNA form, the CDR3 reads TGTGCCAGCTCACGCTCGAGCGGCTCCTACGAGCAGTACTTC. Translated, it gives CASSRSSGSYEQYF.

The chain joins TRBV9 to TRBJ1-5; D remains unclear. Germline V gives CDR1 SGDLS, CDR2 YYNGEE. There are 15 residues in the CDR3. Trimming shortened V by 0 bases and J by 7 bases, and 14 bases separated the two germline ends. CDR3 in DNA: TGTGCCAGCAGCGTAGCTGGAGTGGAAGGACAGCCCCAGCATTTT. Its protein product is CASSVAGVEGQPQHF.

This clone has only one observation. The chain carries TRBV28 and TRBJ2-7; TRBD2 aligns across 7 bases. Germline V lookup: CDR1 MDHEN, CDR2 SYDVKM. The CDR3 covers 14 residues. Germline trimming cut 4 bases from V and 6 bases from J; bases unmatched to any gene: 9. CDR3 sequence (DNA): TGTGCCAGCAGTTCTCCCGGACTAGTCTCCGAGCAGTACTTC. Its protein is CASSSPGLVSEQYF.

The chain joins TRBV7-9 to TRBJ1-2, with D perhaps matching TRBD1 (5 bases). Trimming took off 5 bases at V and 7 bases at J, with 20 bases between the two ends. This CDR3 spans 15 amino acids. Germline V gene sequence: CDR1 SEHNR, CDR2 FQNEAQ (reference sequence). The CDR3 protein is CASSHQTAPLGGYTF. The DNA for the CDR3 is TGTGCCAGCAGCCACCAGACAGCCCCCCTTGGTGGCTACACCTTC.